This TCR beta chain appears in the sequencing data of a study of blood T cell repertoires in COVID-19. In the study overall: The analysed material was cDNA or gDNA that came from T cells, B-cell-depleted T cells, or PBMCs.

With regard to this clone: Other DNA sequences in this sample translate to the same CDR3.

Profiled with immunoSEQ multiplex PCR; TCRdb holds only in-frame clones, not every one. The sample includes about 520,000 clones, 80% to 90% of them seen just once. V gave up 5 bases and J gave up 0 bases, with 7 bases separating them. The germline gives CDR1 LNHDA, CDR2 SQIVND (reference sequence). There are 13 residues in the CDR3. The V and J genes are TRBV19 and TRBJ1-1; unclear D gene. Source material: peripheral blood. This TCR came from a human donor in a cohort sampled during active COVID-19. The CDR3 region is CASSLTVNTEAFF. The CDR3 region has the DNA TGTGCCAGTAGTTTAACAGTGAACACTGAAGCTTTCTTT.